The 12 T cell receptor beta chains in this list originate from one sample, sequenced in a study of read filtering for tumor transcriptome and immune sequencing. This library used about 360 ng RNA and molecular barcoded adaptors spanning alpha/delta and beta/gamma chains. TCRdb reprocessed the reads with MiXCR, giving one entry per CDR3 protein. The sample holds 35,000 to 50,000 distinct CDR3 sequences, 12% seen once. Sequences were obtained from a population of CD138-negative cells sorted from bone marrow. The receptors were gathered from a donor aged 40 or over with multiple myeloma.

Details on this clonotype: Possible read error: a much larger clone is one base away. The V gene is TRBV7-3, the J gene TRBJ1-1; D unresolved. CDR3 length: 13 amino acids. V was trimmed by 5 bases and J by 4 bases, leaving 11 bases between them. The germline V gene has CDR1 SGHTA and CDR2 FQGTGA. CDR3 in amino acids: CASSPGISTEAFF. In nucleotides, the CDR3 is TGTGCCAGCAGCCCCGGCATTAGCACTGAAGCTTTCTTT. Complete variable domain (other parts from reference TRBV7-3 and TRBJ1-1): GAGVSQTPSNKVTEKGKYVELRCDPISGHTALYWYRQSLGQGPEFLIYFQGTGAADDSGLPNDRFFAVRPEGSVSTLKIQRTERGDSAVYLCASSPGISTEAFFGQGTRLTVV.

The table lists this clonotype with many counts. The genes are TRBV28 and TRBJ2-3, with TRBD2 identical over 11 bases. CDR1 and CDR2 (germline): MDHEN, SYDVKM. CDR3 length: 16 amino acids. J gave up 4 bases and V 5 bases, and 8 bases lay outside the gene matches. CDR3 sequence (DNA): TGTGCCAGCAGTCAGATAGCGGGGGGGCCATCAGATACGCAGTATTTT. It specifies CASSQIAGGPSDTQYF.

The sample holds many counts of this clonotype. The chain recombines TRBV29-1 with TRBJ2-3; TRBD2 agrees at 7 bases. Trimming cost V 6 bases and J 2 bases; bases outside gene matches: 5. Germline V gene sequence: CDR1 SQVTM, CDR2 ANQGSEA. The CDR3 sequence is 13 residues long. CDR3 sequence (DNA): TGCAGCGTGGAGGGAGGGTTCACAGATACGCAGTATTTT. Amino acids: CSVEGGFTDTQYF.

At least ten counts were recorded for this clonotype. CDR3 sequence (DNA): TGTGCCGTATGGTACCCCGGACGACCGAACACTGAAGCTTTCTTT. It yields the protein CAVWYPGRPNTEAFF. V gene TRBV19 combines with J gene TRBJ1-1; D remains unclear. Germline-derived CDR1 and CDR2 are LNHDA and SQIVND (reference sequence). The CDR3 has 15 amino acids. Trimming took 11 bases from V and 1 from J, leaving 20 bases between them.

The chain has TRBV5-4 and TRBJ2-7, with D perhaps TRBD1 (8 bases). Trimming left V 4 bases short and J 0 bases short, with 26 bases between. This CDR3 is built from 19 residues. Germline CDR1 is SGHNT and CDR2 is YYREEE (reference sequence). CDR3 nucleotides: TGTGCCAGCAGCGCCATCGGACAGGGCCAGCGGGGCGTCTCCTACGAGCAGTACTTC. Translated: CASSAIGQGQRGVSYEQYF.

The chain recombines TRBV29-1 with TRBJ2-2, with a tentative D call TRBD2 (5 bases). Germline CDR1 and CDR2: SQVTM and ANQGSEA. The CDR3 length is 15 residues. Trimming took 7 bases from V and 3 from J, leaving 18 bases between them. CDR3 nucleotide sequence: TGCAGCGCTGAGGAATCGGGGTGGGACACCGGGGAGCTGTTTTTT. Amino acids: CSAEESGWDTGELFF.

This clonotype has ten or more counts. The rearrangement joins TRBV20-1 to TRBJ1-2, with D uncertain. Germline V gene lookup returns CDR1 DFQATT and CDR2 SNEGSKA (reference sequence). V lost 3 bases and J lost 7, with 9 bases in between. The CDR3 spans 11 residues. CDR3 region: CSARAGGGYTF. In DNA form, the CDR3 reads TGCAGTGCTAGGGCAGGTGGTGGCTACACCTTC.

At least ten counts were recorded for this clonotype. This chain joins TRBV30 and TRBJ2-3; TRBD1 might be the D (5 bases). In germline, CDR1 is GTSNPN, CDR2 SVGIG (reference sequence). With 8 bases removed from V and 4 bases from J, the gap between germline ends came to 13 bases. CDR3 size: 12 residues. The CDR3 DNA sequence: TGTGCCGGTCAAGGGGCTGCAGATACGCAGTATTTT. It codes for CAGQGAADTQYF.

As concerns this clonotype: This could be a read error, since a much larger clone is one nucleotide away. This chain links TRBV12-3 or TRBV12-4 with TRBJ2-7; a possible D gene is TRBD2 (5 bases). Trimming pared 6 bases from V and 0 bases from J, leaving 12 bases between. CDR3 size: 14 residues. CDR3 DNA: TGTGCCAGCAGCAGCGGTCTAAGCTCCTACGAGCAGTACTTC. Protein product: CASSSGLSSYEQYF.

This clonotype was seen ten or more times. The gene calls are TRBV11-2 and TRBJ2-1; D gene unclear. Trimming stripped 8 bases from V and 4 bases from J, with 6 bases between. There are 11 residues in the CDR3. Germline V gene data show CDR1 as SGHAT and CDR2 as FQNNGV. CDR3 loop: CASGDYNEQFF. The CDR3 region has the DNA TGTGCCAGCGGGGATTACAATGAGCAGTTCTTC.

This clonotype was observed many times. V is TRBV6-2 or TRBV6-3 and J is TRBJ2-3; tentative D call: TRBD1 (6 bases). This CDR3 contains 17 residues. CDR1 and CDR2 from the germline V gene are MNHEY and SVGEGT. Trimming removed 3 bases from V and 2 bases from J, with 18 bases in between. This chain's CDR3 is CASSYEGVSGDTDTQYF. The CDR3 region has the DNA TGTGCCAGCAGTTATGAGGGTGTTTCAGGGGACACAGATACGCAGTATTTT.

Comments on this clonotype: A much more abundant neighbour one base away suggests this may be a read error. The chain couples TRBV4-2 to TRBJ2-5; D gene ambiguous. The CDR3 runs to 14 residues. Germline values: CDR1 LGHNA, CDR2 YNFKEQ. Here the CDR3 reads CASSLRADQGTQYF. CDR3 DNA: TGTGCCAGCAGCTTACGCGCGGATCAAGGGACCCAGTACTTC.